The rows below give T cell receptor beta chains drawn from one sample of a study of blood T cell repertoires in COVID-19. Sequenced by immunoSEQ multiplex PCR; TCRdb stores in-frame clones only, minus some. Here the sample spans about 230,000 clones, approximately 87% being singletons. Sequenced sample: peripheral blood. The receptor set was obtained from an older woman with active or convalescent COVID-19. CDR3s include the opening cysteine and the closing phenylalanine or tryptophan. The D gene is left open where the match is weak. Some rows mark clone size as missing; the rest say once, few, many or name a class of expanded clone.

TRBJ2-1,-,TRBV28,-,CASSSLGALPYNEQFF,TGTGCCAGCAGTTCATTAGGGGCCCTTCCCTACAATGAGCAGTTCTTC
TRBJ2-7,TRBD2,TRBV5-1,-,CASSLAGGGRSYEQYF,TGCGCCAGCAGCTTGGCCGGGGGAGGGAGAAGCTACGAGCAGTACTTC
TRBJ2-1,TRBD1,TRBV24-1,-,CATSGSGTGASSYNEQFF,TGTGCCACCAGTGGTTCCGGGACAGGGGCCTCCTCCTACAATGAGCAGTTCTTC
TRBJ1-1,-,TRBV7-9,-,CASSPVGGGLLGTEAFF,TGTGCCAGCAGCCCCGTAGGGGGGGGCCTTTTGGGCACTGAAGCTTTCTTT
TRBJ1-6,TRBD1,TRBV27,-,CASSLYPTGIPNNSPLHF,TGTGCCAGCAGCCTATATCCGACAGGGATCCCTAATAATTCACCCCTCCACTTT
TRBJ2-7,TRBD1,TRBV3-1/TRBV3-2,-,CASSQGGTGGESEQYF,TGTGCCAGCAGCCAAGGGGGGACAGGGGGCGAATCCGAGCAGTACTTC
TRBJ1-1,-,TRBV5-1,once,CASSLRAQGNAEAFF,TGCGCCAGCAGCTTGAGAGCACAGGGAAACGCTGAAGCTTTCTTT
TRBJ1-3,-,TRBV28,-,CASSPPAVSGNTIYF,TGTGCCAGCAGTCCCCCGGCGGTCTCTGGAAACACCATATATTTT
TRBJ2-7,TRBD1,TRBV28,-,CASTQGDRGASPHF,TGTGCCAGCACCCAGGGGGACAGGGGGGCTTCACCGCACTTC
TRBJ1-3,-,TRBV18,-,CASSPMSGSGNTIYF,TGTGCCAGCTCGCCCATGTCGGGCTCTGGAAACACCATATATTTT
TRBJ2-7,-,TRBV2,-,CASSGDDRSYEQYF,TGTGCCAGCAGTGGAGATGACAGATCCTACGAGCAGTACTTC
TRBJ2-4,TRBD1,TRBV19,-,CASIAGQGFTIQYF,TGTGCCAGTATAGCGGGACAGGGGTTTACCATTCAGTACTTC
TRBJ1-3,TRBD1,TRBV7-6,-,CASTPSSGGSGNTIYF,TGTGCCAGCACCCCTTCCTCAGGGGGCTCTGGAAACACCATATATTTT
TRBJ1-2,TRBD1,TRBV5-4,-,CASSSHSRTGYGYTF,TGTGCCAGCAGCTCCCATTCTAGGACAGGCTATGGCTACACCTTC
TRBJ2-1,-,TRBV21-1,-,CASSKTEVASGRPPEQFF,TGTGCCAGCAGCAAAACCGAGGTGGCTAGCGGGAGGCCCCCTGAGCAGTTCTTC
TRBJ1-6,-,TRBV7-6,-,CASSRMEDSPLHF,TGTGCCAGCAGCCGAATGGAGGATTCACCCCTCCACTTT
TRBJ2-7,-,TRBV7-9,-,CASSFLTYEQYF,TGTGCCAGCAGCTTTTTAACCTACGAGCAGTACTTC
TRBJ1-1,-,TRBV27,-,CASSLIGGVVTEAFF,TGTGCCAGCAGTTTGATTGGGGGGGTCGTCACTGAAGCTTTCTTT
TRBJ1-1,-,TRBV28,-,CASRQVNTEAFF,TGTGCCAGCAGACAGGTTAACACTGAAGCTTTCTTT
TRBJ2-2,-,TRBV7-7,-,CASSRDSGGELFF,TGTGCCAGCAGCCGGGACTCGGGCGGGGAGCTGTTTTTT
TRBJ1-3,-,TRBV4-3,-,CASSQDMKGVGNTIYF,TGCGCCAGCAGCCAAGATATGAAAGGGGTGGGAAACACCATATATTTT
TRBJ2-5,-,TRBV18,-,CASSPGQQETQYF,TGTGCCAGCTCACCCGGACAGCAAGAGACCCAGTACTTC
TRBJ2-3,-,TRBV7-9,-,CASSLGGYADTQYF,TGTGCCAGCAGCTTAGGAGGGTACGCAGATACGCAGTATTTT
TRBJ2-3,-,TRBV19,-,CASSRTSGSDTQYF,TGTGCCAGTAGTAGGACAAGCGGGTCAGATACGCAGTATTTT
TRBJ2-5,TRBD2,TRBV30,-,CAWAAGAETQYF,TGTGCCTGGGCAGCGGGGGCAGAGACCCAGTACTTC
TRBJ1-2,-,TRBV30,-,CARGTTYGYTF,TGTGCCAGAGGGACTACTTATGGCTACACCTTC
TRBJ2-1,TRBD2,TRBV4-1,-,CASSQPGLAGAPRIYNEQFF,TGCGCCAGCAGCCAACCCGGACTAGCGGGGGCCCCCAGAATATACAATGAGCAGTTCTTC
TRBJ1-5,-,TRBV2,-,CASSELNYDQPQHF,TGTGCCAGCAGTGAACTCAACTACGATCAGCCCCAGCATTTT
TRBJ2-1,TRBD2,TRBV3-1/TRBV3-2,-,CASSQFGGGNEQFF,TGTGCCAGCAGCCAATTCGGGGGGGGCAATGAGCAGTTCTTC
TRBJ2-3,-,TRBV5-1,-,CASSLVGGGGADTQYF,TGCGCCAGCAGCTTGGTCGGGGGAGGAGGGGCAGATACGCAGTATTTT
TRBJ1-5,TRBD1,TRBV28,-,CASSFGGTGNQPQHF,TGTGCCAGCAGTTTTGGGGGGACAGGCAACCAGCCCCAGCATTTT
TRBJ2-1,-,TRBV11-2,-,CASSLGVANEQFF,TGTGCCAGCAGCTTAGGGGTAGCGAATGAGCAGTTCTTC
TRBJ2-1,TRBD2,TRBV18,-,CASSPALAGNNEQFF,TGTGCCAGCTCACCAGCACTAGCGGGTAACAATGAGCAGTTCTTC
TRBJ1-2,-,TRBV5-6,-,CASSFPGYGYTF,TGTGCCAGCAGCTTTCCGGGCTATGGCTACACCTTC
TRBJ1-4,TRBD1,TRBV6-1,-,CASSDQTGVGEKLFF,TGTGCCAGCAGTGACCAGACAGGGGTAGGGGAAAAACTGTTTTTT
TRBJ1-2,TRBD1,TRBV3-1/TRBV3-2,-,CASSQGTGLMMGYTF,TGTGCCAGCAGCCAAGGGACAGGGCTCATGATGGGCTACACCTTC
TRBJ2-1,-,TRBV2,-,CASTPPHNEQFF,TGTGCCAGCACCCCTCCCCACAATGAGCAGTTCTTC
TRBJ2-7,-,TRBV28,few,CASSFPIPTGTESSYEQYF,TGTGCCAGCAGTTTCCCCATCCCCACGGGAACCGAAAGCTCCTACGAGCAGTACTTC
TRBJ1-2,TRBD1,TRBV5-4,-,CASSLSGGGYGYTF,TGTGCCAGCAGCTTGTCAGGGGGCGGCTATGGCTACACCTTC
TRBJ2-7,-,TRBV29-1,-,CSARPAGARGYEQYF,TGCAGCGCCCGCCCGGCAGGGGCGAGGGGATACGAGCAGTACTTC
TRBJ2-3,TRBD1,TRBV5-4,-,CASSRDRAGDTQYF,TGTGCCAGCAGCCGGGACAGGGCAGGAGATACGCAGTATTTT
TRBJ1-4,-,TRBV2,-,CASSPFFSNEKLFF,TGTGCCAGCAGTCCTTTTTTTTCTAATGAAAAACTGTTTTTT
TRBJ2-1,-,TRBV18,few,CASSPRPSSYNEQFF,TGTGCCAGCTCACCCCGTCCGAGCTCCTACAATGAGCAGTTCTTC
TRBJ1-4,-,TRBV2,-,CASKGVATNEKLFF,TGTGCCAGCAAGGGAGTTGCAACTAATGAAAAACTGTTTTTT
TRBJ1-1,-,TRBV28,-,CASSLRGTEAFF,TGTGCCAGCAGTTTACGGGGCACTGAAGCTTTCTTT
TRBJ2-2,-,TRBV18,-,CASSPSNTGELFF,TGTGCCAGCTCACCCTCCAACACCGGGGAGCTGTTTTTT
TRBJ1-5,-,TRBV30,-,CAWSVGGMPPQHF,TGTGCCTGGAGTGTAGGCGGGATGCCGCCCCAGCATTTT
TRBJ2-3,TRBD2,TRBV13,-,CASSSSPILATADTQYF,TGTGCCAGCAGCTCCTCACCAATACTAGCGACAGCAGATACGCAGTATTTT
TRBJ1-3,-,TRBV2,-,CASRPQGPGNTIYF,TGTGCCAGCAGGCCACAGGGTCCTGGAAACACCATATATTTT
TRBJ2-3,-,TRBV3-1/TRBV3-2,-,CASSQESGTDTQYF,TGTGCCAGCAGCCAAGAAAGCGGCACAGATACGCAGTATTTT
TRBJ2-1,TRBD2,TRBV27,-,CASSLLLAGVDEQFF,TGTGCCAGCAGTCTCCTACTAGCGGGAGTAGATGAGCAGTTCTTC
TRBJ2-3,TRBD2,TRBV28,-,CASGVAGGPGRTDTQYF,TGTGCCAGCGGGGTAGCGGGAGGGCCGGGGAGGACAGATACGCAGTATTTT
TRBJ1-5,-,TRBV6-2/TRBV6-3,-,CASSSRGGWEPQHF,TGTGCCAGCAGTTCGAGGGGAGGCTGGGAGCCCCAGCATTTT
TRBJ2-3,TRBD1,TRBV5-1,-,CASSLRGRGEDTQYF,TGCGCCAGCAGCTTGAGGGGGCGAGGGGAAGATACGCAGTATTTT
TRBJ1-2,-,TRBV19,-,CASTIPGVYGYTF,TGTGCCAGTACCATCCCAGGGGTCTATGGCTACACCTTC
TRBJ1-2,-,TRBV4-3,-,CASSHSRTAPGFMGYGYTF,TGCGCCAGCAGCCATAGTCGGACAGCACCTGGCTTCATGGGCTATGGCTACACCTTC
TRBJ1-3,-,TRBV7-2,-,CASSLAQGSAGNTIYF,TGTGCCAGCAGCTTAGCTCAGGGGTCAGCTGGAAACACCATATATTTT
TRBJ2-7,TRBD1,TRBV15,-,CATSGWTGGGEQYF,TGTGCCACCAGCGGATGGACAGGCGGCGGGGAGCAGTACTTC
TRBJ2-1,TRBD1,TRBV11-2,few,CASSLVQGAKHNEQFF,TGTGCCAGCAGCTTAGTCCAGGGGGCTAAACACAATGAGCAGTTCTTC